This T cell receptor (beta chain) was found in a study of identical twins. Findings and limits, study-wide: Fewer insertions were carried by abundant cord blood beta clonotypes, but none was seen in memory repertoires. Among monozygotic twins, out-of-frame TCR alpha sharing exceeded what models predicted.

There are 15 residues in the CDR3. CDR1 and CDR2 (germline): DFQATT, SNEGSKA (reference sequence). The V end was cut by 2 bases, the J end by 2 bases, with 16 bases between. Of note for this clonotype: Its antigen is still unknown.

Unique molecular identifiers were present on cDNA, and template switching added a universal primer site. MiXCR, run by TCRdb on the 5' RACE reads, gives a single entry per CDR3 protein. The repertoire includes 570,000 or so distinct CDR3 sequences, 9% to 10% of them detected once, and 2.5% to 3.5% sits in the top ten. Another study also made use of these data, one on yellow fever vaccine responses in identical twins.

Source material: PBMCs. This sequence joins TRBV20-1 and TRBJ2-7; the D is unclear. The sequence was collected from a woman between 18 and 29 years old in good health. CDR3 DNA sequence: TGCAGTGCTAGACCCCCAGTCGTCCCCGCCTACGAGCAGTACTTC. It is translated as CSARPPVVPAYEQYF.